Below, one T cell receptor beta chain is given with its context. Following RNA extraction, reverse transcription yielded cDNA that acted as the sequencing template. TCRdb's table, derived via immunoSEQ multiplex PCR, lists solely in-frame clones and lacks some. The sample lists some 130,000 clones, roughly three fifths occurring once. The source of the sample is a study of CD8+ T cells in alopecia areata. Deletions cut 2 bases from V and 5 bases from J, with 6 bases between. Germline V gives CDR1 ENHRY, CDR2 SYGVKD. The CDR3 has 13 amino acids. The chain links TRBV10-3 to TRBJ1-4; D remains ambiguous. This clonotype was obtained from a human donor with alopecia areata. The sample here was CD4+ T cells sorted from blood, taken at week 0. The CDR3 spells CAISEPRNEKLFF. The CDR3 DNA reads TGTGCCATCAGTGAGCCACGGAATGAAAAACTGTTTTTT.